One sample yielded the 32 T cell receptor beta chains listed below, sequenced in a study of cytomegalovirus exposure and HLA in healthy donors. Primers included in the PCR were 60 Vbeta and 13 Jbeta primers. Sequencing was performed with immunoSEQ multiplex PCR; in TCRdb, only in-frame clones are kept and a portion is missing. This repertoire shows under 250,000 clones, around 80% found once; its top ten account for 3% to 4.5%. Sequencing was done on a sample of PBMCs. Receptor source: a male donor in good health and CMV-seronegative.

The rearrangement links TRBV7-3 to TRBJ2-5; 11 bases line up with TRBD2. V lost 1 base, J lost 0 bases, and 13 bases stayed unmatched. Germline lookup yields CDR1 SGHTA and CDR2 FQGTGA. This CDR3 contains 20 residues. In DNA, the CDR3 is TGTGCCAGCAGCTTAAGGGGCGGTGGTAGCGGGAGGGGAAACCAAGAGACCCAGTACTTC. This gives the protein CASSLRGGGSGRGNQETQYF.

For the CDR3, the DNA is TGTGCCAGTAGGAAAAAACTCACGACAGGGTACACCGGGGAGCTGTTTTTT. Translation gives CASRKKLTTGYTGELFF. The rearrangement uses TRBV19 and TRBJ2-2; 7 positions agree with TRBD1. Germline CDR1 and CDR2: LNHDA and SQIVND (reference sequence). The CDR3 totals 17 residues. V lost 6 bases and J lost 3; bases outside the gene matches: 13.

This chain joins TRBV9 and TRBJ2-1; tentatively, D is TRBD2 (5 bases). The CDR3 has 13 residues. Trimming left V 3 bases short and J 4 bases short, with 8 bases between. CDR1 and CDR2 (germline): SGDLS, YYNGEE. CDR3 sequence: CASSGTSYNEQFF. For the CDR3, the DNA is TGTGCCAGCAGCGGTACTAGTTACAATGAGCAGTTCTTC.

DNA of the CDR3: TGTGCCAGCAGTTTCGCGGGACTAGCGGGAGGAGAGACCCAGTACTTC. It specifies CASSFAGLAGGETQYF. The V gene is TRBV28, the J gene TRBJ2-5, with 15 bases that match TRBD2. The junction had 3 bases not matched to a gene; V was cut back by 3 bases and J by 4 bases. Per the germline V gene, CDR1 is MDHEN and CDR2 is SYDVKM. The CDR3 totals 16 residues.

V and J are TRBV2 and TRBJ1-2; 7 positions match TRBD1. In germline, CDR1 is SNHLY, CDR2 FYNNEI. The ends lost 6 bases at V and 2 bases at J; junction bases unmatched: 6. This CDR3 comprises 14 residues. The CDR3 here is CASRGGQTNYGYTF. CDR3 bases: TGTGCCAGCAGGGGGGGACAGACAAACTATGGCTACACCTTC.

The chain recombines TRBV6-5 with TRBJ2-3; tentatively, D is TRBD2 (5 bases). This CDR3 spans 14 amino acids. Trimming pared 6 bases from V and 3 bases from J, leaving 13 bases between. The germline V gene has CDR1 MNHEY and CDR2 SVGAGI. Here the CDR3 DNA reads TGTGCCAGCAGCACCCAAGGGAGTACAGATACGCAGTATTTT. Translated: CASSTQGSTDTQYF.

This sequence joins TRBV15 and TRBJ1-5; D unresolved. Trimming removed 1 base at V and 2 bases at J, with 6 bases between. Germline V gene lookup returns CDR1 LNHNV and CDR2 YYDKDF (reference sequence). The CDR3 is 14 amino acids. The DNA of the CDR3 is TGTGCCACCAGCAGAGTCGGGGGCAATCAGCCCCAGCATTTT. It codes for CATSRVGGNQPQHF.

This rearrangement joins TRBV7-3 to TRBJ2-7; possibly TRBD2 for D (6 bases). The CDR3 extends over 14 amino acids. Looked up from germline, CDR1 is SGHTA and CDR2 is FQGTGA. With 1 base removed from V and 4 bases from J, the gap between germline ends came to 11 bases. The CDR3 DNA reads as TGTGCCAGCAGCTTAAACGGAGGGCCTTACGAGCAGTACTTC. Translating it yields CASSLNGGPYEQYF.

In DNA, the CDR3 is TGTGCCAGCGCAGGGGCGTTTACTAAAAACATTCAGTACTTC. The encoded protein is CASAGAFTKNIQYF. This sequence joins TRBV2 and TRBJ2-4, with D perhaps TRBD1 (6 bases). This CDR3 region has 14 residues. Germline loops: CDR1 SNHLY, CDR2 FYNNEI. With 8 bases removed from V and 4 bases from J, the gap between germline ends came to 15 bases.

The chain couples TRBV28 to TRBJ2-5; TRBD1 aligns across 8 bases. Germline CDR1 MDHEN, CDR2 SYDVKM. The CDR3 is 15 amino acids. V was clipped by 2 bases and J by 4 bases; unmatched bases: 6. Here the CDR3 reads CASSLPDRGRETQYF. The CDR3 DNA is TGTGCCAGCAGTTTACCCGACAGGGGTCGAGAGACCCAGTACTTC.

About this clone: The junction departs from the called germline gene at one end, perhaps through a read error. The gene calls are TRBV7-9 and TRBJ1-3; D perhaps matches TRBD1 (5 bases). The CDR3 is made up of 15 amino acids. Germline CDR1 SEHNR, CDR2 FQNEAQ (reference sequence). The CDR3 DNA follows: TGTTCCAGCAGCTTAGTAGAGGGGAGGTCGGACACCATATATTTT. As protein: CSSSLVEGRSDTIYF.

Points on this clone: The same CDR3 can be traced to other DNA sequences in this sample. V gene TRBV11-3 combines with J gene TRBJ2-2; possible D gene TRBD1, 6 bases. CDR1 and CDR2 from the germline V gene are SGHNT and YENEEA. The CDR3 spans 15 residues. V dropped 1 base and J dropped 0 bases, with 6 bases sitting between them. CDR3: CASSLGGPNTGELFF. The CDR3 DNA is TGTGCCAGCAGCTTAGGGGGGCCGAACACCGGGGAGCTGTTTTTT.

The chain carries TRBV19 and TRBJ1-1, with TRBD1 matching over 7 bases. Germline-derived CDR1 and CDR2 are LNHDA and SQIVND (reference sequence). This CDR3 contains 14 residues. V was clipped by 4 bases and J by 4 bases; unmatched bases: 6. CDR3 sequence (DNA): TGTGCCAGTAGTACATACAGGGGTGGCACTGAAGCTTTCTTT. Translation: CASSTYRGGTEAFF.

This rearrangement joins TRBV27 to TRBJ2-7; the match to TRBD1 covers 8 bases. This CDR3 is built from 15 residues. Germline V gene lookup returns CDR1 MNHEY and CDR2 SMNVEV (reference sequence). V shed 2 bases, J shed 7 bases, and the junction held 10 bases outside the gene matches. CDR3 amino acids: CASSLQGARALEQYF. The CDR3 nucleotides are TGTGCCAGCAGTTTACAGGGGGCGCGGGCTCTTGAGCAGTACTTC.

The rearrangement links TRBV19 to TRBJ2-4; no clear D. The CDR3 length is 15 residues. Between the trimmed V and J ends, which lost 1 base and 3 bases, there was a span of 10 bases. Germline lookup yields CDR1 LNHDA and CDR2 SQIVND (reference sequence). In nucleotides, the CDR3 is TGTGCCAGTAGTATAGGCGGCGACCTCAAAAACATTCAGTACTTC. Protein: CASSIGGDLKNIQYF.

The chain is built from TRBV4-1 and TRBJ2-7; maybe TRBD2 (6 bases). V was trimmed by 4 bases and J by 1 base, leaving 11 bases between them. This CDR3 has 14 residues. Germline assignment: CDR1 MGHRA and CDR2 YSYEKL. CDR3 in DNA: TGCGCCAGCAGCCTACGGGAGACTTCCTACGAGCAGTACTTC. Amino acid sequence: CASSLRETSYEQYF.

The CDR3 region is CAVRDTISYEQYF. DNA of the CDR3: TGTGCCGTCCGGGACACCATATCCTACGAGCAGTACTTC. The chain recombines TRBV7-9 with TRBJ2-7, with a tentative D call TRBD1 (6 bases). V was shortened by 11 bases and J by 1 base, with 15 bases between the two germline ends. The CDR3 has 13 residues. The germline gives CDR1 SEHNR, CDR2 FQNEAQ (reference sequence).

The rearrangement links TRBV7-9 to TRBJ1-1, with 7 bases that match TRBD1. Germline lookup yields CDR1 SEHNR and CDR2 FQNEAQ (reference sequence). Germline trimming cut 7 bases from V and 1 base from J; bases unmatched to any gene: 3. This CDR3 has 13 amino acids. The CDR3 reads CASTRTGNTEAFF. CDR3 coding DNA: TGTGCCAGCACCAGGACAGGGAACACTGAAGCTTTCTTT.

J is TRBJ2-4 and V is TRBV5-8; TRBD1 matches 8 bases. CDR1 and CDR2 (germline): SGHTS, YDEGEE. V shed 2 bases and J 0 bases; nucleotides not matched to a gene: 10. The CDR3 consists of 18 residues. The CDR3 spells CASSLYPGGQLAKNIQYF. CDR3 coding DNA: TGTGCCAGCAGCTTATATCCAGGGGGCCAATTAGCCAAAAACATTCAGTACTTC.

V and J are TRBV7-9 and TRBJ2-3, with D maybe TRBD2 (6 bases). This CDR3 is 15 amino acids long. From germline, CDR1 is SEHNR and CDR2 FQNEAQ (reference sequence). V dropped 3 bases and J dropped 4 bases, with 14 bases sitting between them. The CDR3, as DNA: TGTGCCAGCAGCTTGTTTGCGGGACTGGCAGATACGCAGTATTTT. Translation gives CASSLFAGLADTQYF.

The chain employs TRBV30 and TRBJ1-5, with D hard to call. With 1 base removed from V and 1 base from J, the gap between germline ends came to 11 bases. The CDR3 spans 15 residues. Germline CDR1 GTSNPN, CDR2 SVGIG (reference sequence). CDR3: CAWSGGVLSNQPQHF. Written as DNA, the CDR3 is TGTGCCTGGAGTGGCGGGGTCTTAAGCAATCAGCCCCAGCATTTT.

The chain is built from TRBV2 and TRBJ2-3; 11 bases map to TRBD2. This CDR3 is built from 15 residues. Germline values: CDR1 SNHLY, CDR2 FYNNEI. The V segment lost 8 bases and the J segment 6 bases; nucleotides outside the gene matches: 10. The CDR3 loop is CASGDLAGGGDTQYF. CDR3 nucleotide sequence: TGTGCCAGCGGGGATTTAGCGGGAGGGGGGGATACGCAGTATTTT.

V and J are TRBV10-1 and TRBJ2-1, with a possible D match to TRBD2 (7 bases). CDR1 WNHNN and CDR2 SYGVQD come from the germline V gene (reference sequence). Trimming took 4 bases from V and 7 from J, leaving 17 bases between them. The CDR3 spans 15 residues. In nucleotides, the CDR3 is TGCGCCAGCAGTGTAGGGGGGGGCCGGGGGAATGAGCAGTTCTTC. Its protein product is CASSVGGGRGNEQFF.

This chain links TRBV27 with TRBJ2-7, with D possibly matching TRBD2 (5 bases). V was trimmed by 6 bases and J by 2 bases, leaving 14 bases between them. CDR3 length: 14 residues. CDR1 is MNHEY, CDR2 SMNVEV, per germline (reference sequence). CDR3 sequence reads: CASSPGLKTYEQYF. The CDR3 nucleotides read TGTGCCAGCAGCCCTGGACTGAAGACCTACGAGCAGTACTTC.

This chain uses TRBV19 with TRBJ2-1, with 9 positions matching TRBD2. V lost 4 bases to trimming and J lost 3 bases; unmatched junction nucleotides: 4. There are 15 residues in the CDR3. From germline, CDR1 is LNHDA and CDR2 SQIVND (reference sequence). CDR3: CASSTTSGGYNEQFF. In DNA, the CDR3 is TGTGCCAGTAGTACGACTAGCGGAGGCTACAATGAGCAGTTCTTC.

This clone was seen more than once but under ten times. The genes are TRBV29-1 and TRBJ2-2; perhaps TRBD2 as D (5 bases). This CDR3 spans 12 amino acids. Germline CDR1 SQVTM, CDR2 ANQGSEA. The V end was cut by 6 bases, the J end by 5 bases, with 10 bases between. The CDR3, as DNA: TGCAGCGTGGCACGGGGAACCGGGGAGCTGTTTTTT. Translated: CSVARGTGELFF.

This chain connects TRBV28 to TRBJ1-5; D call uncertain. V lost 2 bases to trimming and J lost 4 bases, with 12 bases between them. CDR1 and CDR2 from the germline V gene are MDHEN and SYDVKM. This CDR3 region has 15 residues. As DNA, the CDR3 is TGTGCCAGCAGTTTACGGCGGGTAGGGAATCAGCCCCAGCATTTT. Its protein product is CASSLRRVGNQPQHF.

The chain uses TRBV6-5 and TRBJ1-5; no clear D gene. Germline CDR1 is MNHEY and CDR2 is SVGAGI. This CDR3 comprises 11 residues. V lost 9 bases and J lost 4, with 7 bases in between. The CDR3 DNA reads as TGTGCCAGTCGGGAAAATCAGCCCCAGCATTTT. It yields the protein CASRENQPQHF.

V is TRBV30 and J is TRBJ1-4; TRBD1 aligns across 12 bases. The germline CDR1 and CDR2 sequences are GTSNPN and SVGIG (reference sequence). CDR3 size: 19 residues. Losses at the gene ends were 0 bases for V and 3 bases for J; bases not matched to a gene: 11. CDR3 in DNA: TGTGCCTGGAGTGTACGCGGGACAGGGGGCCCGAGTGCTAATGAAAAACTGTTTTTT. Translating it yields CAWSVRGTGGPSANEKLFF.

This clone was observed many times. This sequence joins TRBV6-1 and TRBJ2-3; D may be TRBD1 (6 bases). The germline gives CDR1 MNHNS, CDR2 SASEGT. CDR3 length: 14 amino acids. The V end was cut by 4 bases, the J end by 5 bases, with 13 bases between. CDR3: CASSAIGGGDTQYF. DNA of the CDR3: TGTGCCAGCAGTGCCATAGGGGGTGGAGATACGCAGTATTTT.

CDR3 in DNA: TGTGCCAGCAGCTTTTGGACTAGCGGGAGTGCCGGGGAGCTGTTTTTT. As protein: CASSFWTSGSAGELFF. The genes are TRBV7-9 and TRBJ2-2, with 13 bases lining up with TRBD2. The CDR3 runs 16 residues. CDR1 is SEHNR, CDR2 FQNEAQ, per germline (reference sequence). The V gene end was trimmed by 3 bases and the J gene end by 6 bases; junction bases not matched to a gene: 4.

This chain links TRBV7-8 with TRBJ2-5; 7 bases map to TRBD1. Germline CDR1 and CDR2: SGHVS and FQNEAQ. The CDR3 is made up of 15 amino acids. The V and J ends lost 5 bases and 6 bases, in that order; junction bases with no gene match: 12. CDR3: CASSPQTGKGKTQYF. CDR3 nucleotide sequence: TGTGCCAGCAGCCCTCAGACAGGGAAGGGGAAGACCCAGTACTTC.